Below, one T cell receptor beta chain is given with its context. Using immunoSEQ multiplex PCR, the repertoire was profiled, and TCRdb retains in-frame clones only, with some absent. The table lists under 35,000 clones, more than 75% of them singletons, with 3% to 4% in the top ten. Germline V gene sequence: CDR1 SGHRS, CDR2 YFSETQ. This CDR3 is 14 amino acids long. The junction had 5 bases not matched to a gene; V was cut back by 0 bases and J by 5 bases. Per patient, between 1 and 8 samples were collected at pretreatment and on-treatment time points. This sample was taken from a study of PD-L1 blockade in urothelial cancer. Study background: Atezolizumab therapy began for patients at some point between 2013 and 2015, dosed at 1,200 mg intravenously every 3 weeks. Most patients, about 85% of the roughly 30, were males with bladder-origin cancer. At 6 weeks and at 3 weeks (second dose) after treatment start, blood was analyzed.

The source material was PBMCs, sampled around atezolizumab (anti-PD-L1) treatment. The source is a man between 50 and 59 years old with urothelial cancer. The J gene is TRBJ2-7, the V gene TRBV5-1, with TRBD2 matching 7 bases. Written as DNA, the CDR3 is TGCGCCAGCAGCTTGGGCGGGAGTCCCAACGAGCAGTACTTC. This codes for CASSLGGSPNEQYF. Supplemented by reference TRBV5-1 and TRBJ2-7, the full variable domain reads KAGVTQTPRYLIKTRGQQVTLSCSPISGHRSVSWYQQTPGQGLQFLFEYFSETQRNKGNFPGRFSGRQFSNSRSEMNVSTLELGDSALYLCASSLGGSPNEQYFGPGTRLTVT.